These T cell receptor beta chains were read from a single sample in a study of T cell responses to AZD1222 COVID-19 vaccine. Repertoires were generated with immunoSEQ multiplex PCR, while TCRdb's copy carries only in-frame clones and drops some. Here the sample spans approximately 82,000 clones, 85% to 95% being singletons. The specimen comprised peripheral blood, sampled on day 0 of AZD1222 vaccination. The receptors here all came from an adult in good health. Both conserved end residues are part of each CDR3. Each record gives: clone size, V gene, D gene, J gene, CDR3 DNA, CDR3 protein. D genes are given only for firm matches. Expanded clones get a size class; other rows say once, few or many, or leave the size out.

abundance: .
v_gene: TRBV6-2/TRBV6-3
d_gene: TRBD1
j_gene: TRBJ1-5
CDR3nt: TGTGCCAGCAGTTACCAGGGACAGGGTGGCAATCAGCCCCAGCATTTT
CDR3aa: CASSYQGQGGNQPQHF

abundance: .
v_gene: TRBV14
d_gene: TRBD1
j_gene: TRBJ2-7
CDR3nt: TGTGCCAGCAGCCACCCGGGACAGGGTCCCTACGAGCAGTACTTC
CDR3aa: CASSHPGQGPYEQYF

abundance: .
v_gene: TRBV27
d_gene: .
j_gene: TRBJ1-2
CDR3nt: TGTGCCAGCAGTTCCCACCCTAGGGGTGGCTACACCTTC
CDR3aa: CASSSHPRGGYTF

abundance: .
v_gene: TRBV29-1
d_gene: TRBD2
j_gene: TRBJ2-7
CDR3nt: TGCAGCGTTGAAAGGGCTAGCGGGGGGGTCCTCTACGAGCAGTACTTC
CDR3aa: CSVERASGGVLYEQYF

abundance: .
v_gene: TRBV6-1
d_gene: .
j_gene: TRBJ1-4
CDR3nt: TGTGCCAGCAGTGACCTTGTGAGACAGCGTTTT
CDR3aa: CASSDLVRQRF

abundance: .
v_gene: TRBV19
d_gene: .
j_gene: TRBJ2-7
CDR3nt: TGTGCCAGTAGTATATCCCGGGGCGAGCAGTACTTC
CDR3aa: CASSISRGEQYF

abundance: .
v_gene: TRBV2
d_gene: .
j_gene: TRBJ2-5
CDR3nt: TGTGCCAGCGAGGGGGTCCTGCCGTTGGGCGGCCAAGAGACCCAGTACTTC
CDR3aa: CASEGVLPLGGQETQYF

abundance: .
v_gene: TRBV19
d_gene: .
j_gene: TRBJ1-3
CDR3nt: TGTGCCAGTAGTATTTCAGGGGCGTCTGGAAACACCATATATTTT
CDR3aa: CASSISGASGNTIYF

abundance: .
v_gene: TRBV11-3
d_gene: TRBD1
j_gene: TRBJ2-5
CDR3nt: TGTGCCAGCAGCTCCGGGCAGGGGGCAGCGGAGACCCAGTACTTC
CDR3aa: CASSSGQGAAETQYF

abundance: .
v_gene: TRBV5-1
d_gene: TRBD1
j_gene: TRBJ1-4
CDR3nt: TGCGCCAGCAGCACTGGACAGGGACTAGAAAAACTGTTTTTT
CDR3aa: CASSTGQGLEKLFF

abundance: once
v_gene: TRBV21-1
d_gene: .
j_gene: TRBJ1-1
CDR3nt: TGTGCCAGCAGCAAAGAGGAAAAGAGGGGAGGGAACACTGAAGCTTTCTTT
CDR3aa: CASSKEEKRGGNTEAFF

abundance: .
v_gene: TRBV5-1
d_gene: TRBD2
j_gene: TRBJ2-1
CDR3nt: TGCGCCAGCAGCTTGGGGTCTAGCGGTTCTTACAATGAGCAGTTCTTC
CDR3aa: CASSLGSSGSYNEQFF

abundance: .
v_gene: TRBV9
d_gene: .
j_gene: TRBJ1-3
CDR3nt: TGTGCCAGCAGCGTAGGTTCGGGCTCTGGAAACACCATATATTTT
CDR3aa: CASSVGSGSGNTIYF

abundance: .
v_gene: TRBV7-2
d_gene: TRBD1
j_gene: TRBJ2-1
CDR3nt: TGTGCCAGCAGAACAGGACAGGGGGGCTACAATGAGCAGTTCTTC
CDR3aa: CASRTGQGGYNEQFF

abundance: .
v_gene: TRBV18
d_gene: TRBD1
j_gene: TRBJ1-4
CDR3nt: TGTGCCAGCTCGGCAGGGGGAGAAAAACTGTTTTTT
CDR3aa: CASSAGGEKLFF

abundance: .
v_gene: TRBV7-9
d_gene: .
j_gene: TRBJ2-7
CDR3nt: TGTGCCAGCAGCTTAGACTGGGCCGCCTACGAGCAGTACTTC
CDR3aa: CASSLDWAAYEQYF

abundance: .
v_gene: TRBV11-2
d_gene: .
j_gene: TRBJ2-3
CDR3nt: TGTGCCAGCAGCTTAGGGGGGGGGCCAGATACGCAGTATTTT
CDR3aa: CASSLGGGPDTQYF

abundance: .
v_gene: TRBV9
d_gene: TRBD2
j_gene: TRBJ2-3
CDR3nt: TGTGCCAGCAGCGTTGTCCTAGCGGGTTCCACAGATACGCAGTATTTT
CDR3aa: CASSVVLAGSTDTQYF

abundance: .
v_gene: TRBV19
d_gene: TRBD1
j_gene: TRBJ2-3
CDR3nt: TGTGCCAGTAGTATTGCAACAGGGGGCGCAGATACGCAGTATTTT
CDR3aa: CASSIATGGADTQYF

abundance: .
v_gene: TRBV6-1
d_gene: .
j_gene: TRBJ1-2
CDR3nt: TGTGCCAGCACCGCCCAACAGGGTAACTATGGCTACACCTTC
CDR3aa: CASTAQQGNYGYTF

abundance: .
v_gene: TRBV11-1
d_gene: TRBD2
j_gene: TRBJ2-3
CDR3nt: TGTGCCAGCAGCTCGACTAGCGGGGGAGGCACAGATACGCAGTATTTT
CDR3aa: CASSSTSGGGTDTQYF

abundance: .
v_gene: TRBV18
d_gene: .
j_gene: TRBJ2-1
CDR3nt: TGTGCCAGCTCACCGATGAGCTACAATGAGCAGTTCTTC
CDR3aa: CASSPMSYNEQFF